The 7 T cell receptor beta chains below all came from one sample that was sequenced in a study of T cell changes during pregnancy in multiple sclerosis. Using immunoSEQ multiplex PCR, the repertoire was profiled, and TCRdb retains in-frame clones only, with some absent. The profile shows approximately 89,000 clones, around 94% of them singletons. This specimen was peripheral blood, taken in the third trimester of pregnancy. The receptors originated from a female donor with multiple sclerosis, enrolled in a pregnancy study.

The J gene is TRBJ1-5, the V gene TRBV6-6, with 9 bases matching TRBD1. J lost 11 bases, V lost 6 bases, and 8 bases had no gene match. CDR3 size: 13 residues. Germline V lookup: CDR1 MNHNY, CDR2 SVGAGI (reference sequence). CDR3 sequence: CASRDRGLQSQHF. The DNA of the CDR3 is TGTGCCAGCAGGGACAGGGGTCTGCAGTCCCAGCATTTT.

The V call is TRBV9, the J call TRBJ2-3; TRBD2 matches 7 bases. The ends lost 0 bases at V and 3 bases at J; junction bases unmatched: 1. The CDR3 consists of 14 residues. CDR1 is SGDLS, CDR2 YYNGEE, per germline. CDR3 sequence: CASSVARETDTQYF. For the CDR3, the DNA is TGTGCCAGCAGCGTAGCGCGGGAGACAGATACGCAGTATTTT.

This chain connects TRBV6-5 to TRBJ2-2; TRBD2 aligns across 14 bases. The CDR3 contains 14 residues. Trimming took 4 bases from V and 11 from J; bases not matched to a gene: 3. The germline gives CDR1 MNHEY, CDR2 SVGAGI. The CDR3 loop reads CASSSGLAGEELFF. The CDR3 DNA reads as TGTGCCAGCAGTTCGGGACTAGCGGGGGAAGAGCTGTTTTTT.

This clone was seen only once. This chain uses TRBV7-6 with TRBJ1-5; 9 bases line up with TRBD1. The ends lost 5 bases at V and 6 bases at J; junction bases unmatched: 8. The V gene's germline CDR1 is SGHVS and CDR2 FNYEAQ. This CDR3 is built from 15 residues. This CDR3 is CASSEGTGRGQPQHF. The CDR3 region has the DNA TGTGCCAGCAGCGAGGGGACAGGGCGAGGTCAGCCCCAGCATTTT.

CDR3 sequence (DNA): TGTGCCAGCAGTTGGACAGGGGAAATTTACAATGAGCAGTTCTTC. Translating gives CASSWTGEIYNEQFF. V is TRBV2 and J is TRBJ2-1, with 9 nucleotides matching TRBD1. Germline CDR1 is SNHLY and CDR2 is FYNNEI. The junction had 6 bases not matched to a gene; V was cut back by 5 bases and J by 4 bases. The CDR3 contains 15 residues.

The chain carries TRBV6-1 and TRBJ2-2, with 8 bases matching TRBD1. This CDR3 comprises 15 residues. J gave up 6 bases and V 5 bases, and 8 bases lay outside the gene matches. Per the germline V gene, CDR1 is MNHNS and CDR2 is SASEGT. The CDR3 sequence: CASSRTGTGSGELFF. In DNA, the CDR3 is TGTGCCAGCAGTCGGACCGGGACAGGTTCCGGGGAGCTGTTTTTT.

This clone is a singleton in its sample. The genes are TRBV25-1 and TRBJ2-5; 7 nucleotides match TRBD2. Trimming cost V 3 bases and J 4 bases; bases outside gene matches: 8. Germline V gene sequence: CDR1 MGHDK, CDR2 SYGVNS. The CDR3 totals 15 residues. CDR3 coding DNA: TGTGCCAGCAGTGAGTACGGACTAGAACGAGAGACCCAGTACTTC. Translation: CASSEYGLERETQYF.